The sequence of this TCR beta chain was determined in a study of shared clonotypes between healthy human individuals. Positive CCR7 selection of CD45RO-negative cells yielded the naive CD8 cells, and terminally differentiated effector memory CD45RA+ cells were excluded. Germline values: CDR1 SQVTM, CDR2 ANQGSEA. Trimming left V 6 bases short and J 6 bases short, with 9 bases between. This CDR3 comprises 11 residues. TCRdb keeps only in-frame clones here, not all; method: immunoSEQ multiplex PCR. This sample has about 2.2 million clones; approximately 92% occur once, and the top ten carry approximately 1.7%. Study findings and constraints: The low donor count limited represented genetic and exposure-history diversity. Clonotype sharing among donors likely depends on sequencing depth. The sampled material consisted only of blood, and tissue repertoires are likely to differ. Large sequencing depth failed to make sorted-subset sequencing complete, rarefaction showed.

As to this clone: Its antigen is still unknown.

V is TRBV29-1 and J is TRBJ2-1, with D unclear. The sample consisted of naive CD8+ T cells from PBMCs. This sequence originates from a man aged 18 to 29 in good health. Some clones in this sample may be carry-over from other donors' samples. CDR3 residues: CSVRHVNEQFF. The CDR3 DNA reads TGCAGCGTACGTCATGTCAATGAGCAGTTCTTC.